The sequence of this T cell receptor (beta chain) was determined in a study of cytomegalovirus exposure and HLA in healthy donors. Overall study findings and caveats: According to the study, 180 or so TCR beta chains were cytomegalovirus-associated. The authors confirmed in vitro that a few CMV-associated chains were specific for CMV antigens. In a later analysis, TCR beta V- and J-gene trimming showed a link to a missense DCLRE1C variant. Being indistinguishable, some V segments were excluded, TRBV6-2 and TRBV6-3 among them.

Researchers ran the PCR with 60 Vbeta and 13 Jbeta primers. Method: immunoSEQ multiplex PCR; TCRdb's copy keeps in-frame clones and lacks some. The table has about 150,000 clones, roughly 80% seen once. Regarding this clone: What it binds is unknown.

This CDR3 has 14 residues. Trimming removed 0 bases at V and 6 bases at J, with 9 bases between. CDR1 is SGHRS and CDR2 is YFSETQ in the germline V gene. Sequencing was performed on PBMCs. The source is a woman aged 35 to 49 in good health and CMV-seronegative. V usage is TRBV5-1 and J usage is TRBJ1-4, with a tentative D call TRBD1 (6 bases). CDR3 DNA: TGCGCCAGCAGCTTGGCACAGGGAGATGAAAAACTGTTTTTT. Amino acid sequence: CASSLAQGDEKLFF.